This T cell receptor beta chain emerged from a study of shared clonotypes between healthy human individuals. Produced via immunoSEQ multiplex PCR; TCRdb's table is partial and in-frame only. The sample holds about 610,000 clones, 97% seen once. Study results and caveats: How much donors shared clonotypes was expected to be affected by sequencing depth. The study generally estimated greater richness for naive than memory subsets.

Details on this clone: Its antigen is not known.

The healthy adult donors were HIV-negative and reported no recent acute infections or vaccinations. CDR1 is SGHAT, CDR2 FQNNGV, per germline. V gave up 4 bases and J gave up 3 bases, with 15 bases separating them. CDR3 length: 16 residues. The receptor comes from a woman under 40 in good health. The sequencing input was naive CD4+ T cells sorted from blood. Regarding subset: CD45RA+ positively selected. The V and J genes are TRBV11-2 and TRBJ1-4; tentatively, D is TRBD1 (6 bases). CDR3 coding DNA: TGTGCCAGCAGCTACCTAGGCAGGGGTGCTAATGAAAAACTGTTTTTT. Encoded protein: CASSYLGRGANEKLFF.